These T cell receptor beta chains were read from a single sample in a study of radiotherapy plus CTLA-4 blockade in lung cancer. The data were produced by immunoSEQ multiplex PCR, yet TCRdb's version contains in-frame clones alone and is incomplete. The repertoire has fewer than 45,000 clones, over 60% of them found once; the top ten carry 11%. Sequenced material: peripheral blood, taken from a patient treated with radiotherapy plus ipilimumab. These receptors were obtained from a human donor with non-small cell lung cancer who had stable disease on radiotherapy plus ipilimumab. Both conserved end residues are part of each CDR3. The D gene is left open where the match is weak. Clone size appears in some rows only: once, few, many, or a class for an expanded clone.

CDR3 length: 14
J gene: TRBJ1-1
clone size: once
V gene: TRBV19
D gene: TRBD1
CDR3 DNA: TGTGCCACCCGGACAGGCCTCGATAGCACTGAAGCTTTCTTT
CDR3 protein: CATRTGLDSTEAFF

CDR3 length: 13
J gene: TRBJ2-1
clone size: NA
V gene: TRBV5-6
D gene: NA
CDR3 DNA: TGTGCCAGCAGCTTGTCGTGGAAAGGGAGGCAGTTCTTC
CDR3 protein: CASSLSWKGRQFF

CDR3 length: 15
J gene: TRBJ1-5
clone size: few
V gene: TRBV6-5
D gene: TRBD1
CDR3 DNA: TGTGCCAGCAGTCTCGGGACAGGGCTAAATCAGCCCCAGCATTTT
CDR3 protein: CASSLGTGLNQPQHF

CDR3 length: 14
J gene: TRBJ1-2
clone size: few
V gene: TRBV19
D gene: TRBD1
CDR3 DNA: TGTGCCAGTAGTCCGCACGACAGGGGCGATGGCTACACCTTC
CDR3 protein: CASSPHDRGDGYTF

CDR3 length: 13
J gene: TRBJ2-7
clone size: NA
V gene: TRBV10-3
D gene: NA
CDR3 DNA: TGTGCCATCAGTGTCAGGGTAGAGTACGAGCAGTACTTC
CDR3 protein: CAISVRVEYEQYF

CDR3 length: 13
J gene: TRBJ1-5
clone size: few
V gene: TRBV7-2
D gene: NA
CDR3 DNA: TGTGCCAGCAGCGCCACAGTTAATCAGCCCCAGCATTTT
CDR3 protein: CASSATVNQPQHF

CDR3 length: 15
J gene: TRBJ2-3
clone size: NA
V gene: TRBV4-1
D gene: NA
CDR3 DNA: TGCGCCAGCAGCCAAGTCTGGCGGGGCACAGATACGCAGTATTTT
CDR3 protein: CASSQVWRGTDTQYF

CDR3 length: 14
J gene: TRBJ2-7
clone size: NA
V gene: TRBV4-2
D gene: TRBD1
CDR3 DNA: TGTGCCAGTCGGGAGACAGGGGGATCCTACGAGCAGTACTTC
CDR3 protein: CASRETGGSYEQYF

CDR3 length: 17
J gene: TRBJ2-3
clone size: NA
V gene: TRBV4-2
D gene: TRBD2
CDR3 DNA: TGTGCCAGCAGCCCAAGACTAGCGGGGGGTTCAGGAGATACGCAGTATTTT
CDR3 protein: CASSPRLAGGSGDTQYF

CDR3 length: 13
J gene: TRBJ2-5
clone size: NA
V gene: TRBV5-5
D gene: NA
CDR3 DNA: TGTGCCAGCAGCTCTACAGGGAGAGAGACCCAGTACTTC
CDR3 protein: CASSSTGRETQYF